The 2 T cell receptor beta chains given below trace back to one sample, sequenced in a study of blood T cell repertoires in COVID-19. Here immunoSEQ multiplex PCR was the method, and the copy in TCRdb shows in-frame clones only, minus some. Here the sample spans 150,000 to 160,000 clones, about four fifths being singletons. Sequencing was done on a sample of peripheral blood. Source of these receptors: a woman in her sixties with acute or convalescent COVID-19.

The J gene is TRBJ2-3, the V gene TRBV9; 12 bases line up with TRBD2. This CDR3 spans 16 amino acids. Germline-derived CDR1 and CDR2 are SGDLS and YYNGEE. With 3 bases clipped from V and 6 bases from J, the junction kept 8 bases outside the gene matches. For the CDR3, the DNA is TGTGCCAGCAGCGACCTAGCGGGGGGGGCCATTGATACGCAGTATTTT. It encodes CASSDLAGGAIDTQYF.

The V gene is TRBV7-2, the J gene TRBJ2-3; 15 positions match TRBD2. Germline lookup yields CDR1 SGHTA and CDR2 FQGNSA. CDR3 length: 15 amino acids. V trimming: 4 bases; J trimming: 9 bases; junction bases outside the gene matches: 5. The CDR3 DNA reads as TGTGCCAGCAGCTGGACTAGCGGGGGGGCGGGCACGCAGTATTTT. This gives the protein CASSWTSGGAGTQYF.